Listed below are T cell receptor beta chains from one sample, sequenced in a study of blood T cell repertoires in COVID-19. Using immunoSEQ multiplex PCR, the repertoire was profiled, and TCRdb retains in-frame clones only, with some absent. The sample consists of about 250,000 clones, roughly 85% of them appearing once. The sample comprised PBMCs or T cells enriched from blood (not recorded which). Receptors originate from a woman aged 45-65 years with acute COVID-19. The CDR3 runs from the conserved cysteine through the conserved F or W. The D gene is left open where the match is weak. Some rows mark clone size as missing; the rest say once, few, many or name a class of expanded clone.

V gene	clone size	J gene	D gene	CDR3 DNA	CDR3 protein
TRBV6-1	.	TRBJ2-2	TRBD1	TGTGCCAGCAGTGAAGGTCGACAGGGGGCCACCGGGGAGCTGTTTTTT	CASSEGRQGATGELFF
TRBV5-1	.	TRBJ2-3	TRBD2	TGCGCCACCTTACCTACCGGGACTAGCGGGGCCGTGGGCACAGATACGCAGTATTTT	CATLPTGTSGAVGTDTQYF
TRBV27	.	TRBJ1-2	.	TGTGCCAGCAGTTTACACGGACAAGGACCCGGAGGCTACACCTTC	CASSLHGQGPGGYTF
TRBV19	.	TRBJ1-1	.	TGTGCCAGTAGTATCTCAGGGGTCAACACTGAAGCTTTCTTT	CASSISGVNTEAFF
TRBV6-1	.	TRBJ1-6	TRBD1	TGTGCCAGCAGTGAACAGGGGGGAACCTATAATTCACCCCTCCACTTT	CASSEQGGTYNSPLHF
TRBV25-1	.	TRBJ2-1	.	TGTGCCAGCAGTGAATGGGACTCCCGGGATGAGCAGTTCTTC	CASSEWDSRDEQFF
TRBV30	.	TRBJ2-3	TRBD1	TGTGCCTGCAGGGGGCGCGGCACAGATACGCAGTATTTT	CACRGRGTDTQYF
TRBV5-5	few	TRBJ1-2	TRBD1	TGTGCCAGCAGCATAGGACAGGGGGGAAACTATGGCTACACCTTC	CASSIGQGGNYGYTF
TRBV30	.	TRBJ2-3	.	TGTGCCTGGACTTCTCGGGGGTCGGCTACAGATACGCAGTATTTT	CAWTSRGSATDTQYF
TRBV30	.	TRBJ1-2	.	TGTGCCTGGAACCGAGGGGGGGAGGACTATGGCTACACCTTC	CAWNRGGEDYGYTF
TRBV19	.	TRBJ2-3	TRBD1	TGTGCCAGTACCCGACAGGGTAGAGTTTCAGATACGCAGTATTTT	CASTRQGRVSDTQYF
TRBV15	.	TRBJ2-3	TRBD2	TGTGCCACCAGCAGAGATCTGGTGACTAGCGGGGTGGGAGATACGCAGTATTTT	CATSRDLVTSGVGDTQYF
TRBV18	.	TRBJ2-5	TRBD1	TGTGCCAGCTCACCACAGGGGGCGCGAAGGGAGACCCAGTACTTC	CASSPQGARRETQYF
TRBV9	once	TRBJ2-5	TRBD2	TGTGCCAGCAGCGTAGTGCCTAGCGGGGGGGAGACCCAGTACTTC	CASSVVPSGGETQYF
TRBV6-5	.	TRBJ2-7	.	TGTGCCAGCAGTTACTCGGGGCAAGGGGAAAGCTACGAGCAGTACTTC	CASSYSGQGESYEQYF
TRBV15	.	TRBJ1-2	.	TGTGCCACCAGCGCCTCCGGGAGGGGGGCGAGTACCTTC	CATSASGRGASTF
TRBV5-1	.	TRBJ1-3	.	TGCGCCAGCAGCTCGAACTACGGACAGTCTGGAAACACCATATATTTT	CASSSNYGQSGNTIYF
TRBV9	.	TRBJ1-1	TRBD1	TGTGCCAGCGGGGACAGGGGGCTTGACACTGAAGCTTTCTTT	CASGDRGLDTEAFF
TRBV4-3	.	TRBJ2-2	TRBD1	TGCGCCAGCAGCCGCACCGGGACAGGGGCGAACACCGGGGAGCTGTTTTTT	CASSRTGTGANTGELFF
TRBV27	few	TRBJ1-1	TRBD1	TGTGCCAGCAGTGGAAAACAGGGGTACACTGAAGCTTTCTTT	CASSGKQGYTEAFF
TRBV11-3	.	TRBJ2-2	TRBD2	TGTGCCAGCAGCTCGGAATTTGACGGGGGGGCCGGGGAGCTGTTTTTT	CASSSEFDGGAGELFF
TRBV19	.	TRBJ1-1	.	TGTGCCAGTAGTATCATCGCGCTGAACACTGAAGCTTTCTTT	CASSIIALNTEAFF
TRBV6-5	.	TRBJ1-1	.	TGTGCCAGCAGCTCGGTCCTTCATGAAGCTTTCTTT	CASSSVLHEAFF
TRBV30	.	TRBJ2-7	.	TGTGCCTGGACTATCAGCGCGCACGAGCAGTACTTC	CAWTISAHEQYF
TRBV7-4	.	TRBJ1-5	.	TGTGCCAGCAGCCACTCTCGAAGAGTACGATATAGCAATCAGCCCCAGCATTTT	CASSHSRRVRYSNQPQHF
TRBV3-1/TRBV3-2	.	TRBJ2-5	TRBD2	TGTGCCAGCAGCCAGGGGACTAGCGGGGTGATACGGCGGGAGACCCAGTACTTC	CASSQGTSGVIRRETQYF
TRBV3-1/TRBV3-2	few	TRBJ1-5	.	TGTGCCAGCAGTCTTACAACGGGAAGGGGCAATCAGCCCCAGCATTTT	CASSLTTGRGNQPQHF
TRBV5-1	.	TRBJ2-1	TRBD1	TGCGCCAGCAGCTTGGGTGGGACAGGGGTTCATGAGCAGTTCTTC	CASSLGGTGVHEQFF
TRBV6-5	.	TRBJ1-2	.	TGTGCCAGCAGTTATCGAGGTGGAAGGGAGGAGGGCTACACCTTC	CASSYRGGREEGYTF
TRBV2	.	TRBJ1-2	TRBD1	TGTGCCAGCAAGGACAGGGCCCATTCGGGGGGCTACACCTTC	CASKDRAHSGGYTF
TRBV2	.	TRBJ1-1	.	TGTGCCAGCAGTGAACCCCAGGGCCAAGCTTTCTTT	CASSEPQGQAFF
TRBV7-2	.	TRBJ1-1	.	TGTGCCAGCAGCTCCAGCTTGGTAGCGATCGAAGCTTTCTTT	CASSSSLVAIEAFF
TRBV2	.	TRBJ1-2	TRBD1	TGTGCCAGCAGTTTCAACTGGGACAGTGGCTACACCTTC	CASSFNWDSGYTF
TRBV19	.	TRBJ2-7	.	TGTGCCAGTAGTCCAGCGGACTCGTCCTACGAGCAGTACTTC	CASSPADSSYEQYF
TRBV20-1	.	TRBJ1-1	.	TGCAGCCCCGCGGGGTCCGAGAAAGCTTTCTTT	CSPAGSEKAFF
TRBV9	.	TRBJ1-1	TRBD1	TGTGCCAGCAGCGCCCTAAACAGGGACAGGGGAGCTTTCTTT	CASSALNRDRGAFF
TRBV2	.	TRBJ1-1	.	TGTGCCATAACAGTCACTGGCCCCATGAACACTGAAGCTTTCTTT	CAITVTGPMNTEAFF
TRBV20-1	few	TRBJ1-1	TRBD1	TGCAGTGCTAGTCCATGGGACAGGGGAGAAACTGAAGCTTTCTTT	CSASPWDRGETEAFF
TRBV11-2	.	TRBJ1-4	.	TGTGCCAGCAGCTTAGGAGTCGCAGGGGCGGGTGAAAAACTGTTTTTT	CASSLGVAGAGEKLFF
TRBV6-1	few	TRBJ1-5	.	TGTGCCAGCAGTGAAGCCCCCGACAGGACGCTAACTCAGCCCCAGCATTTT	CASSEAPDRTLTQPQHF
TRBV7-2	few	TRBJ1-4	TRBD1	TGTGCCAGCAGCTCTGGACAGGGAGCCGAAAAACTGTTTTTT	CASSSGQGAEKLFF
TRBV7-8	.	TRBJ1-5	.	TGTGCCAGCAGCTTGGGAGGGAGGGATCAGCCCCAGCATTTT	CASSLGGRDQPQHF
TRBV24-1	once	TRBJ1-2	.	TGTGCCACCTGGACAGCCGAATACTACACCTTC	CATWTAEYYTF
TRBV5-1	.	TRBJ1-1	TRBD1	TGCGCCAGCAGCAGGGTAGACAGGGTGACTGAAGCTTTCTTT	CASSRVDRVTEAFF
TRBV6-2/TRBV6-3	.	TRBJ1-5	TRBD1	TGTGCCAGCAGTTCCCGCGGACAGGGAGGAAGGCAGCCCCAGCATTTT	CASSSRGQGGRQPQHF
TRBV29-1	.	TRBJ2-3	TRBD2	TGCAGCGTCACTAGCGGGGGGTTGCGCGATACGCAGTATTTT	CSVTSGGLRDTQYF
TRBV7-2	.	TRBJ2-2	.	TGTGCCAGCAGCTCACGAGGTCCTACGAACACCGGGGAGCTGTTTTTT	CASSSRGPTNTGELFF
TRBV7-3	.	TRBJ2-1	.	TGTGCCAGCAGCTTAACCAGGGAGGCCTACAATGAGCAGTTCTTC	CASSLTREAYNEQFF
TRBV30	.	TRBJ1-6	.	TGTGCCTGGGAGCGAGATTCACCCCTCCACTTT	CAWERDSPLHF
TRBV7-3	.	TRBJ2-2	TRBD2	TGTGCCAGCAGCTTAAGGGGGGGTTCCACAACGAACACCGGGGAGCTGTTTTTT	CASSLRGGSTTNTGELFF
TRBV5-1	.	TRBJ1-2	.	TGCGCCAGCAGCTTGAGTGAGGGCCCCTATGGCTACACCTTC	CASSLSEGPYGYTF
TRBV5-1	.	TRBJ1-2	TRBD1	TGCGCCAGCAGCGTCGACAGGGGATCCTATGGCTACACCTTC	CASSVDRGSYGYTF
TRBV4-2	.	TRBJ2-1	TRBD2	TGTGCCAGCAGCCGGGAATTAGCGGGGGCGAACAATGAGCAGTTCTTC	CASSRELAGANNEQFF
TRBV5-1	.	TRBJ1-1	TRBD1	TGCGCCAGCAGCCTGGACAGGGGGCAGGGAACTGAAGCTTTCTTT	CASSLDRGQGTEAFF
TRBV6-4	once	TRBJ2-3	.	TGTGCCAGCAGTGAGACCCCGGGACAAAATACGCAGTATTTT	CASSETPGQNTQYF